This T cell receptor beta chain was found in a study of cytomegalovirus exposure and HLA in healthy donors. On the study more broadly: Samples from HLA-typed donors yielded some 85 million unique TCRs in an early data release. Study conclusions and caveats: Most sequenced TCRs were rare (though some public TCRs occurred in many donors). Apart from CMV serostatus, no immune exposure information was available.

The study ran its PCR with 60 Vbeta and 13 Jbeta primers. The table came from immunoSEQ multiplex PCR; TCRdb's copy has only in-frame clones and leaves some out. The top ten hold 4.2% of the sample, which has around 99,000 clones, around 77% seen once. Germline-derived CDR1 and CDR2 are SGHTA and FQGNSA. J gave up 0 bases and V 5 bases, and 3 bases lay outside the gene matches. The CDR3 sequence is 15 residues long. Note on this clone: The antigen remains undetermined.

The gene calls are TRBV7-2 and TRBJ2-7; 11 bases agree with TRBD2. The sample taken for sequencing was PBMCs. The TCR sequence derives from a male donor in good health and CMV-seronegative. The CDR3 is CASSRLAGTSYEQYF. CDR3 bases: TGTGCCAGCAGCCGACTAGCGGGAACCTCCTACGAGCAGTACTTC.